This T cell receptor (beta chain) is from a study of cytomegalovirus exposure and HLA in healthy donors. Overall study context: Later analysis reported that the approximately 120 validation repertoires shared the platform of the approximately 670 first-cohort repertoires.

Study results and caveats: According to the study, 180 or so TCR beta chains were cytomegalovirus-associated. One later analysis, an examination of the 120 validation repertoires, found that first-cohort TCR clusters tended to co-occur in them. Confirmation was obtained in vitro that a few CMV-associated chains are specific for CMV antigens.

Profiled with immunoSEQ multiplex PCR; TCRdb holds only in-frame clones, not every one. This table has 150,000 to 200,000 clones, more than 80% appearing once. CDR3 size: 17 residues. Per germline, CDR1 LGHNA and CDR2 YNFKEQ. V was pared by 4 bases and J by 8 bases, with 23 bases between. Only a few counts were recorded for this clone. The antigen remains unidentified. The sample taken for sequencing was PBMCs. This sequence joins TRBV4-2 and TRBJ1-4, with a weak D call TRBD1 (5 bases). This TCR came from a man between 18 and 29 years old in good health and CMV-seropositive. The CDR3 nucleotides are TGTGCCAGCAGCCTCAGCAAAGGCGGGACCCAAGGGGAAAAACTGTTTTTT. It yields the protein CASSLSKGGTQGEKLFF.